This record looks at one T cell receptor (beta chain) sequence and its context. The specificity of this receptor is unknown. A far larger clone is a single base away, which makes a read error likely. What the time point label conveys for this sample: after trial treatment. The meaning of the sample's treatment or condition label: LDRT plus nivolumab, ipilimumab, low-dose cyclophosphamide and aspirin (RACIN trial). Donors were enrolled in RACIN, a single-arm phase I dose-escalation trial combining nivolumab, ipilimumab, aspirin, low-dose cyclophosphamide and low-dose radiotherapy. Patients were eligible if they had advanced solid tumors that were TIL-negative. This sample is drawn from a study of low-dose radiotherapy and immunotherapy resistance in tumors (dated by TCRdb to about 2022). In terms of the full investigation: In Cohort 1, 0.5 Gy per fraction was delivered every 2 weeks, and a total PTV dose of 6.5 Gy was prescribed. In Cohort 2, 1 Gy per fraction was delivered every two weeks, for a total of 13 Gy over 26 weeks. Every two weeks, patients got intravenous cyclophosphamide at 200 mg/m2, given one day ahead of each radiation and immunotherapy administration. Trial participants were not randomized into treatment groups. Eight patients were included in the translational analysis, namely three from the first dose cohort plus the first five from the second dose cohort. Aspirin 300 mg was taken orally once daily by patients for four cycles, starting on cycle 1 day 1. Patients were given nivolumab as a 240 mg flat dose every two weeks and ipilimumab at 1 mg/kg every six weeks, with both drugs delivered intravenously.

The trim is 2 bases for V and 13 bases for J, with a gap of 9 bases between the germline ends. The CDR3 goes from the cysteine to the phenylalanine over 11 residues. This entry keeps only the CDR3 DNA: 33 bases, framed from base 1. CDR1 MDHEN and CDR2 SYDVKM were looked up in the germline V gene. Sequencer: Illumina HiSeq 2500. First-strand cDNA was synthesized with Superscript III and a set of TRAV- and TRBV-specific primers, covering both TCRalpha and TCRbeta chains. A roughly 19-cycle PCR with Phusion amplified the TCRs, pairing a constant-region primer with the adapter that was attached to the V primers. Isolated mRNA was amplified with the MessageAmp II aRNA Amplification Kit, using an approximately 17-hour in vitro transcription at 37°C. The Dynabeads mRNA DIRECT Purification Kit was used to isolate the mRNA for TCR sequencing. A second 25-cycle Phusion PCR added indexed Illumina adapters, and products were purified with AMPure XP beads. Per the original workflow: Using custom Perl scripts, TCR sequences encoding the same protein were pooled, out-of-frame sequences were removed, and the abundance of each clonotype was computed. The analysis excluded TCR sequences that were supported by just one read. The metrics used to describe the repertoires included Shannon entropy, Gini index, clonality, richness, and the frequency of TCRs shared between repertoires. TCRdb reanalyzed the raw reads on its own, using fastp at Q25 for trimming and MiXCR for clone calling, and kept in-frame beta chains. Each CDR3 protein appears once, grouped with its most common genes and DNA. In this record, the V and J calls reflect TCRdb's handling and not the investigators' own analysis. This sample comprises around 58,000 distinct CDR3 sequences, about a quarter of them detected only once. The ten largest clones capture 6.5% to 8% of the sample.

Material: PBMCs, obtained after low-dose radiotherapy plus immunotherapy. The sequence is built from TRBV28 and TRBJ2-1; too little of a D gene remains to name it. The TCR comes from a male donor with prostate cancer. The CDR3 reads as follows: CASSLGETQFF. The DNA sequence is given as TGTGCCAGCAGTTTAGGAGAGACCCAGTTCTTC.